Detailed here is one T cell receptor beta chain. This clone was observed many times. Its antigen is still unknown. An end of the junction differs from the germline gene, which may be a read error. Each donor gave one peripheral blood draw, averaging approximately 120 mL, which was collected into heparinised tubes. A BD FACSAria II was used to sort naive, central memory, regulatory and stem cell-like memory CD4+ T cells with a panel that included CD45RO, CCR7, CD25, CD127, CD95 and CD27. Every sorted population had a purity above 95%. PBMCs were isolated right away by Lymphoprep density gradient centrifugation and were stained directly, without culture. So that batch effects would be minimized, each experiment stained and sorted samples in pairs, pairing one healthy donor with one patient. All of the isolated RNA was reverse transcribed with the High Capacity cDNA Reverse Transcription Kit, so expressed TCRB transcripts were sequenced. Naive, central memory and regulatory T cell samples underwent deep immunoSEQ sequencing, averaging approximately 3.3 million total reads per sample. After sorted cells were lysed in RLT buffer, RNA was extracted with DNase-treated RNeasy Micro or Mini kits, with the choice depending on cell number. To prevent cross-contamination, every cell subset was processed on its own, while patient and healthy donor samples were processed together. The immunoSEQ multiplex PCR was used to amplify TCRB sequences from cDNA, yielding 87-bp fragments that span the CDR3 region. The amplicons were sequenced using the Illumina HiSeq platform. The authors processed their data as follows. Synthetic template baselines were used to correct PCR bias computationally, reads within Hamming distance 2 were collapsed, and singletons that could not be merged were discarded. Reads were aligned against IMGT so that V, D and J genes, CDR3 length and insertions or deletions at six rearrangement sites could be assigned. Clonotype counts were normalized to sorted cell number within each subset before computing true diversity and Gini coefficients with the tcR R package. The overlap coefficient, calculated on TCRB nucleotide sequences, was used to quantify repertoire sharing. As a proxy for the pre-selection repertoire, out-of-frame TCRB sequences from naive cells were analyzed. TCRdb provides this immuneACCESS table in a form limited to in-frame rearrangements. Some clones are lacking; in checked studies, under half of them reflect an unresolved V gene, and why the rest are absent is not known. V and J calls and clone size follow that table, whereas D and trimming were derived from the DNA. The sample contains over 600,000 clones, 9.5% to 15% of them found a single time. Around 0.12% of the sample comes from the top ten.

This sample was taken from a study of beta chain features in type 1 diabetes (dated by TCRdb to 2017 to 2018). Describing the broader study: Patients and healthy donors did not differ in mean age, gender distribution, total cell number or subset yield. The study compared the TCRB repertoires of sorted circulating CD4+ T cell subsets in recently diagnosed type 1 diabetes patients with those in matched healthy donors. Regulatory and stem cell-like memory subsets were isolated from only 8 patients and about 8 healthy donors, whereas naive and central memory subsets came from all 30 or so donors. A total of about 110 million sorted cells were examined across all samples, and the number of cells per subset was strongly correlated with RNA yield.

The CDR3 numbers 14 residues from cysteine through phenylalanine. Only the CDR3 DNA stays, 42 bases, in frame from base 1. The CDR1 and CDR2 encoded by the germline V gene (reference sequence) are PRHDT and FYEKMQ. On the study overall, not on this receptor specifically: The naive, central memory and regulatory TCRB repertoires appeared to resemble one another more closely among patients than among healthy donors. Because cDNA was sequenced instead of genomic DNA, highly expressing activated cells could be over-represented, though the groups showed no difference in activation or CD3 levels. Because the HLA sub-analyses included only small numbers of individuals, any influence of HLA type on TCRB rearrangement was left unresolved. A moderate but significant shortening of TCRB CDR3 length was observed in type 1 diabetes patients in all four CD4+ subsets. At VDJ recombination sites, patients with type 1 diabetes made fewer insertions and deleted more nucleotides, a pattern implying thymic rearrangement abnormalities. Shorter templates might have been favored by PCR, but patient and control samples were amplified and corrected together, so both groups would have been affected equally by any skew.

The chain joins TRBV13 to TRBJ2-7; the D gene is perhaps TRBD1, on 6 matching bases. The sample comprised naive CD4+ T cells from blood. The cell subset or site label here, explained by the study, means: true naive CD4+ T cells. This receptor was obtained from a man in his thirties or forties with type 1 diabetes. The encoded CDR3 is CASSLGTSAYEQYF. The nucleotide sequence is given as TGTGCCAGCAGCCTAGGGACATCTGCCTACGAGCAGTACTTC.